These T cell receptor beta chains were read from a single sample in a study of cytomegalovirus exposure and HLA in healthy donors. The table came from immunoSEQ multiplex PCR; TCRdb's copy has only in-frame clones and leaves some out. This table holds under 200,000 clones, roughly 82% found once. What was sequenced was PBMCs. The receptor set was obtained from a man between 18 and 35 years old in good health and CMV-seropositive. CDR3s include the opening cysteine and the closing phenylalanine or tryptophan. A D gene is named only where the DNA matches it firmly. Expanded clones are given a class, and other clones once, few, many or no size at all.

TGTGCCAGCAGCCGGACAGGGATGGGAGAGACCCAGTACTTC | CASSRTGMGETQYF | TRBV2 | TRBD1 | once | TRBJ2-5
TGTGCCAGCAGCCTACTAGCGGGAGGGGGCGGGGAGCTGTTTTTT | CASSLLAGGGGELFF | TRBV2 | TRBD2 | . | TRBJ2-2
TGTGCCATCAGTGAGTCCCGGGGATCCTACAATGAGCAGTTCTTC | CAISESRGSYNEQFF | TRBV10-3 | . | . | TRBJ2-1
TGTGCCAGCAGCTGGGGGACTAGCGGGAGGGCCCGAGTAAGCTACGAGCAGTACTTC | CASSWGTSGRARVSYEQYF | TRBV5-6 | TRBD2 | . | TRBJ2-7
TGTGCCAGAAACAACAGGGGGCGCTGGGTGAGCTACACCTTC | CARNNRGRWVSYTF | TRBV9 | TRBD1 | once | TRBJ1-2
TGTGCCAGCAGCGACCGGGACAGGGGGAATCAGCCCCAGCATTTT | CASSDRDRGNQPQHF | TRBV6-6 | TRBD1 | . | TRBJ1-5
TGTGCCAGCAGCTTAGCCAGGGGTCCTCAAGAGACCCAGTACTTC | CASSLARGPQETQYF | TRBV7-6 | . | . | TRBJ2-5
TGTGCCTGGAGTGTTGCGGGTCCCGGCACAGATACGCAGTATTTT | CAWSVAGPGTDTQYF | TRBV30 | . | . | TRBJ2-3
TGTGCCAGCAGCAGGGACTCCATCAACAATGAGCAGTTCTTC | CASSRDSINNEQFF | TRBV7-3 | . | . | TRBJ2-1
TGTGCCAGTAGCATACAGGGGCCCGCTGGCTATGGCTACACCTTC | CASSIQGPAGYGYTF | TRBV19 | TRBD1 | . | TRBJ1-2
TGTGCCAGCAGTCATGGACAGCACAATCAGCCCCAGCATTTT | CASSHGQHNQPQHF | TRBV28 | . | once | TRBJ1-5
TGTGCCAGCAGACGACTAGCGGGGGGCTACGAGCAGTACTTC | CASRRLAGGYEQYF | TRBV6-5 | TRBD2 | . | TRBJ2-7
TGTGCCAGCAGTCCCTACAGGGGGAGCAATCAGCCCCAGCATTTT | CASSPYRGSNQPQHF | TRBV6-5 | TRBD1 | few | TRBJ1-5
TGTGCCAGTAGTATAGGGGGAGCGAACACTGAAGCTTTCTTT | CASSIGGANTEAFF | TRBV19 | . | . | TRBJ1-1
TGTGCCAGCAGCTGGGGGACAGGGGAGGTGCGTACGCAGTATTTT | CASSWGTGEVRTQYF | TRBV5-4 | TRBD1 | . | TRBJ2-3
TGTGCCAGCAGTTTTGGCGGGAGTCGCCACGAGCAGTACTTC | CASSFGGSRHEQYF | TRBV28 | TRBD2 | . | TRBJ2-7
TGTGCCAGCAGCTTAAGTCTAGCGGGAGGGCGTGAGCAGTTCTTC | CASSLSLAGGREQFF | TRBV7-3 | TRBD2 | . | TRBJ2-1
TGTGCCAGCAGCCCACGGGGGACTAACTATGGCTACACCTTC | CASSPRGTNYGYTF | TRBV5-6 | . | . | TRBJ1-2
TGTGCCAGCAGTTCCACAGGGATTTATAGCAATCAGCCCCAGCATTTT | CASSSTGIYSNQPQHF | TRBV6-5 | . | . | TRBJ1-5
TGTGCCTCTATAGTGGGGGGAACTGAAGCTTTCTTT | CASIVGGTEAFF | TRBV30 | . | . | TRBJ1-1